Given below is one T cell receptor beta chain in context. The antigen is undetermined. PCR amplification relied on 60 Vbeta primers (plus 13 Jbeta primers). Profiled with immunoSEQ multiplex PCR; TCRdb holds only in-frame clones, not every one. Of 80,000 to 100,000 clones in the sample, around 68% were seen once. The CDR3 loop spans 14 amino acids. The V segment lost 6 bases and the J segment 6 bases; nucleotides outside the gene matches: 7. Per germline, CDR1 SQVTM and CDR2 ANQGSEA. The data are from a study of cytomegalovirus exposure and HLA in healthy donors. Whole-study findings and limits: A later analysis found that most CMV-associated TCR beta chains appeared HLA-restricted. Sequences of the TCR beta chain were said to predict the HLA-A and HLA-B alleles of most subjects accurately. As a later analysis revealed, the rate of TCR association differed by HLA locus, with DRB1 most and HLA-C fewest.

The chain is built from TRBV29-1 and TRBJ2-2; 10 bases fit TRBD2. The sequenced sample was PBMCs. This sequence originates from a woman aged 40 to 50 in good health and CMV-seropositive. In DNA, the CDR3 is TGCAGCGTAAAGCGGGAGGGCGGCGCCGGGGAGCTGTTTTTT. Its translation is CSVKREGGAGELFF.